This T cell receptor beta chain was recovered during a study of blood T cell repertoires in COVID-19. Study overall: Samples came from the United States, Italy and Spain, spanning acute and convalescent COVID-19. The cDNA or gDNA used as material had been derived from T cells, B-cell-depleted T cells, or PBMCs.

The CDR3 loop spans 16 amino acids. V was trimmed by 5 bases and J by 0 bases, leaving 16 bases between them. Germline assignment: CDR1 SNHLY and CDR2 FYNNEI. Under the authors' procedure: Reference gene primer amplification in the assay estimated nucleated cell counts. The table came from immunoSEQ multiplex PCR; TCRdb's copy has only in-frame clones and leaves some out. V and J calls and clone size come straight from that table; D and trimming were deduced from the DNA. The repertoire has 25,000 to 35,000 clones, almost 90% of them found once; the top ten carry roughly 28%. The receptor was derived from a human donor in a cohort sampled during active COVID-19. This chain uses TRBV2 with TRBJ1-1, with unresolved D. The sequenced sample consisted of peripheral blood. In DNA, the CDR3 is TGTGCCAGCAGTATCCCGCCAGGCCAAATGAACACTGAAGCTTTCTTT. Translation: CASSIPPGQMNTEAFF.